One and the same sample provided the 19 T cell receptor beta chains below, sequenced in a study of long-term antiretroviral therapy in people with HIV. Survey-level immunoSEQ v3.0 assays were run. Some clones are missing from TCRdb's copy, which holds only in-frame ones; the method was immunoSEQ multiplex PCR. This table has 25,000 to 35,000 clones, nearly 95% appearing once. Sequences were derived from unsorted PBMCs, sampled roughly 6.5 years after starting antiretroviral therapy. These receptor sequences come from a woman aged 35 to 49 with HIV.

The chain links TRBV11-2 to TRBJ1-1; D not resolved. The CDR3 spans 14 residues. CDR1 and CDR2 from the germline V gene are SGHAT and FQNNGV. Deletions cut 0 bases from V and 4 bases from J, with 9 bases between. DNA for the CDR3: TGTGCCAGCAGCTTAGAAGAGGGTGGCACTGAAGCTTTCTTT. Its protein product is CASSLEEGGTEAFF.

This clone was counted a single time. This chain connects TRBV7-6 to TRBJ1-2; the match to TRBD1 covers 7 bases. CDR1 is SGHVS and CDR2 is FNYEAQ in the germline V gene. The CDR3 contains 14 residues. V lost 4 bases and J lost 1; bases outside the gene matches: 3. CDR3 sequence (DNA): TGTGCCAGCAGCTCAAGACAGGGTAACTATGGCTACACCTTC. The encoded protein is CASSSRQGNYGYTF.

The genes are TRBV10-1 and TRBJ2-1; possibly TRBD2 for D (5 bases). Trimming removed 5 bases at V and 9 bases at J, with 17 bases between. The CDR3 consists of 14 residues. Per the germline V gene, CDR1 is WNHNN and CDR2 is SYGVQD (reference sequence). The CDR3, as DNA: TGCGCCAGCAGTTCGGGAAGGATCGGTGGTGAGCAGTTCTTC. Its translation is CASSSGRIGGEQFF.

In DNA form, the CDR3 reads TGTGCCAGCAGTCCCCAGGGGGCGAACACCGGGGAGCTGTTTTTT. This sequence encodes CASSPQGANTGELFF. The rearrangement joins TRBV27 to TRBJ2-2, with 7 bases identical to TRBD1. CDR1 and CDR2 from the germline V gene are MNHEY and SMNVEV (reference sequence). The CDR3 has 15 residues. Trimming took 5 bases from V and 0 from J; bases not matched to a gene: 3.

The chain has TRBV30 and TRBJ1-3; no clear D. The CDR3 is 11 amino acids. The V gene's germline CDR1 is GTSNPN and CDR2 SVGIG (reference sequence). Deletions cut 4 bases from V and 2 bases from J, with 3 bases between. CDR3 residues: CAWKPGNTIYF. CDR3 nucleotide sequence: TGTGCCTGGAAGCCTGGAAACACCATATATTTT. Filled out from reference TRBV30 and TRBJ1-3, the complete variable domain reads SQTIHQWPATLVQPVGSPLSLECTVEGTSNPNLYWYRQAAGRGLQLLFYSVGIGQISSEVPQNLSASRPQDRQFILSSKKLLLSDSGFYLCAWKPGNTIYFGEGSWLTVV.

CDR3 coding DNA: TGTGCCAGCAGCGTAGGAAGTTTGAGGAATTCACCCCTCCACTTT. Residues: CASSVGSLRNSPLHF. The rearrangement joins TRBV9 to TRBJ1-6, with D unresolved. Deletions cut 0 bases from V and 7 bases from J, with 11 bases between. Germline V lookup: CDR1 SGDLS, CDR2 YYNGEE. This CDR3 is built from 15 residues.

The rearrangement joins TRBV6-5 to TRBJ2-1; TRBD2 agrees at 11 bases. V lost 1 base to trimming and J lost 8 bases; unmatched junction nucleotides: 4. Per germline, CDR1 MNHEY and CDR2 SVGAGI. This CDR3 contains 15 residues. CDR3 sequence reads: CASSYYTSGGDEQFF. The CDR3 DNA is TGTGCCAGCAGTTACTATACTAGCGGGGGCGATGAGCAGTTCTTC.

The V call is TRBV4-3, the J call TRBJ2-7; D possibly uses TRBD1 or TRBD2 (5 bases each). CDR3 length: 15 amino acids. The V end was cut by 4 bases, the J end by 3 bases, with 16 bases between. Germline CDR1 and CDR2: LGHNA and YSLEER. CDR3 in DNA: TGCGCCAGCAGCCGAGACCGGGGCCATTACTACGAGCAGTACTTC. Protein product: CASSRDRGHYYEQYF.

This chain links TRBV19 with TRBJ1-5; 9 positions agree with TRBD1. In germline, CDR1 is LNHDA, CDR2 SQIVND (reference sequence). This CDR3 has 16 residues. V was pared by 5 bases and J by 1 base, with 6 bases of the junction left unmatched. The CDR3 is CASSARTGASNQPQHF. CDR3 nucleotides: TGTGCCAGTAGTGCAAGGACAGGGGCGAGCAATCAGCCCCAGCATTTT. Drawing the rest from reference TRBV19 and TRBJ1-5, the complete variable domain is DGGITQSPKYLFRKEGQNVTLSCEQNLNHDAMYWYRQDPGQGLRLIYYSQIVNDFQKGDIAEGYSVSREKKESFPLTVTSAQKNPTAFYLCASSARTGASNQPQHFGDGTRLSIL.

This chain uses TRBV6-5 with TRBJ1-2; no clear D. V was cut by 2 bases and J by 4 bases, with 11 bases left in between. CDR3 size: 14 residues. CDR1 is MNHEY and CDR2 is SVGAGI in the germline V gene. CDR3 bases: TGTGCCAGCAGTTACGATACAACGGGCTATGGCTACACCTTC. It translates to CASSYDTTGYGYTF.

This chain joins TRBV10-2 and TRBJ2-3, with D possibly TRBD1 on 5 matching bases. CDR1 and CDR2 from the germline V gene are WSHSY and SAAADI. Trimming shortened V by 4 bases and J by 0 bases, and 11 bases separated the two germline ends. There are 15 residues in the CDR3. CDR3 nucleotide sequence: TGCGCCAGCAGTGTCCAGGGTACTAGCACAGATACGCAGTATTTT. This encodes CASSVQGTSTDTQYF.

The chain employs TRBV10-3 and TRBJ2-1; the match to TRBD1 covers 9 bases. J gave up 2 bases and V 4 bases, and 0 bases lay outside the gene matches. This CDR3 is 14 amino acids long. Per germline, CDR1 ENHRY and CDR2 SYGVKD. The CDR3 nucleotides read TGTGCCATCAGTGGACAGGGGGCCTACAATGAGCAGTTCTTC. It translates to CAISGQGAYNEQFF.

CDR3 amino acids: CAWRMFLNTEAFF. CDR3 bases: TGTGCCTGGAGAATGTTCCTGAACACTGAAGCTTTCTTT. The chain links TRBV30 to TRBJ1-1; D ambiguous. The CDR3 runs to 13 residues. Deletions cut 3 bases from V and 0 bases from J, with 8 bases between. In germline, CDR1 is GTSNPN, CDR2 SVGIG (reference sequence).

The chain joins TRBV25-1 to TRBJ1-1; no firm D call. Deletions cut 3 bases from V and 1 base from J, with 6 bases between. Germline CDR1 and CDR2: MGHDK and SYGVNS. This CDR3 has 13 residues. The CDR3, as DNA: TGTGCCAGCAGTGAGCGCGCGAACACTGAAGCTTTCTTT. Encoded protein: CASSERANTEAFF.

The chain combines TRBV18 with TRBJ2-7, with no clear D. Germline CDR1 KGHSH, CDR2 LQKENI. This CDR3 contains 15 residues. The V and J ends lost 1 base and 0 bases respectively, with 10 bases between them. This CDR3 reads CASSPQGLTSYEQYF. The CDR3 DNA reads as TGTGCCAGCTCACCACAAGGCCTCACCTCCTACGAGCAGTACTTC.

The chain joins TRBV7-9 to TRBJ1-2; no clear D. Between the trimmed V and J ends, which lost 0 bases and 0 bases, there was a span of 20 bases. This CDR3 has 19 amino acids. Germline lookup yields CDR1 SEHNR and CDR2 FQNEAQ (reference sequence). In DNA, the CDR3 is TGTGCCAGCAGCTTAGCGCCGATGGGGAGAAGGACCTCTAACTATGGCTACACCTTC. This gives the protein CASSLAPMGRRTSNYGYTF.

The chain combines TRBV5-1 with TRBJ2-5; 8 nucleotides align to TRBD1. V gave up 0 bases and J gave up 5 bases; unmatched junction bases: 3. Germline CDR1 and CDR2: SGHRS and YFSETQ. This CDR3 region has 14 residues. The CDR3 DNA reads TGCGCCAGCAGCTTGGTCAGGGGGCGGGAGACCCAGTACTTC. Translation: CASSLVRGRETQYF.

V is TRBV7-2 and J is TRBJ2-5; 12 bases map to TRBD2. Unmatched junction bases numbered 4, after V lost 4 bases and J lost 4 bases. Germline CDR1 and CDR2: SGHTA and FQGNSA. There are 15 residues in the CDR3. CDR3 in amino acids: CASSYLAGGRETQYF. As DNA, the CDR3 is TGTGCCAGCAGCTACCTAGCGGGGGGGCGAGAGACCCAGTACTTC.

V usage is TRBV5-8 and J usage is TRBJ2-3, with D possibly TRBD1 on 6 matching bases. The CDR3 consists of 15 residues. V lost 2 bases, J lost 0 bases, and 10 bases lay in between. Looked up from germline, CDR1 is SGHTS and CDR2 is YDEGEE. The CDR3 reads CASSFSQGSTDTQYF. The CDR3 bases are TGTGCCAGCAGCTTTTCGCAGGGGAGCACAGATACGCAGTATTTT.